Below are 12 T cell receptor beta chains sequenced from a single sample in a study of early T cells in non-severe SARS-CoV-2 infection. Via MiXCR, TCRdb re-called the 5' RACE reads, giving one row per CDR3 protein. The sample has about 39,000 distinct CDR3 sequences, roughly 4% seen once. Sequencing was performed on whole blood. The receptors were gathered from an adult who was a healthcare worker with PCR-confirmed SARS-CoV-2 infection or an uninfected control (not recorded which).

V usage is TRBV7-9 and J usage is TRBJ1-4; D remains ambiguous. CDR3 size: 15 residues. In germline, CDR1 is SEHNR, CDR2 FQNEAQ (reference sequence). V was shortened by 2 bases and J by 0 bases, with 7 bases between the two germline ends. Here the CDR3 DNA reads TGTGCCAGCAGCTTATTCGGTGCAACTAATGAAAAACTGTTTTTT. Translation gives CASSLFGATNEKLFF.

This clonotype showed up many times. V gene TRBV11-2 combines with J gene TRBJ1-1, with no clear D. CDR3 length: 13 amino acids. V lost 4 bases to trimming and J lost 1 base, with 7 bases between them. Germline V CDR1 and CDR2: SGHAT, FQNNGV. CDR3: CASSWRRNTEAFF. DNA of the CDR3: TGTGCCAGCAGCTGGAGGAGGAACACTGAAGCTTTCTTT.

This clonotype appeared many times. The gene calls are TRBV11-3 and TRBJ2-7; TRBD1 agrees at 8 bases. The V segment lost 5 bases and the J segment 2 bases; nucleotides outside the gene matches: 5. Per the germline V gene, CDR1 is SGHNT and CDR2 is YENEEA. The CDR3 is 14 amino acids. Here the CDR3 reads CASSRTGITYEQYF. For the CDR3, the DNA is TGTGCCAGCAGCCGGACAGGGATTACCTACGAGCAGTACTTC. The whole variable domain, remainder taken from reference TRBV11-3 and TRBJ2-7, is EAGVVQSPRYKIIEKKQPVAFWCNPISGHNTLYWYLQNLGQGPELLIRYENEEAVDDSQLPKDRFSAERLKGVDSTLKIQPAELGDSAVYLCASSRTGITYEQYFGPGTRLTVT.

This clonotype was counted ten times or more. This chain connects TRBV29-1 to TRBJ2-1; tentative D call: TRBD2 (6 bases). The CDR3 spans 15 residues. Per the germline V gene, CDR1 is SQVTM and CDR2 is ANQGSEA. Trimming shortened V by 4 bases and J by 7 bases, and 20 bases separated the two germline ends. The CDR3 reads CSVGKAGRRVNEQFF. For the CDR3, the DNA is TGCAGCGTTGGGAAGGCGGGACGGCGGGTGAATGAGCAGTTCTTC.

This clonotype was observed at least ten times. The chain couples TRBV7-8 to TRBJ2-3; TRBD1 agrees at 7 bases. CDR3 length equals 15 residues. Per the germline V gene, CDR1 is SGHVS and CDR2 is FQNEAQ. V lost 8 bases and J lost 2; bases outside the gene matches: 10. CDR3 bases: TGTGCCAGCTCGGACAGGACCCTCTACACAGATACGCAGTATTTT. Its translation is CASSDRTLYTDTQYF.

This clonotype was observed at least ten times. This chain connects TRBV19 to TRBJ1-5, with D hard to call. V was trimmed by 7 bases and J by 7 bases, leaving 23 bases between them. From germline, CDR1 is LNHDA and CDR2 SQIVND (reference sequence). The CDR3 consists of 16 residues. In DNA form, the CDR3 reads TGTGCCAGTACCCCCACGGAGGGCGGTATGTTCCAGCCCCAGCATTTT. It yields the protein CASTPTEGGMFQPQHF. The variable domain in full, completed from reference TRBV19 and TRBJ1-5, reads DGGITQSPKYLFRKEGQNVTLSCEQNLNHDAMYWYRQDPGQGLRLIYYSQIVNDFQKGDIAEGYSVSREKKESFPLTVTSAQKNPTAFYLCASTPTEGGMFQPQHFGDGTRLSIL.

This clonotype was seen a handful of times. The chain carries TRBV7-2 and TRBJ2-4, with 7 bases lining up with TRBD1. The CDR3 is 16 residues long. J lost 4 bases, V lost 0 bases, and 6 bases had no gene match. Germline V gives CDR1 SGHTA, CDR2 FQGNSA. The CDR3 region is CASSLAPTGPKNIQYF. The DNA for the CDR3 is TGTGCCAGCAGCTTAGCGCCGACAGGGCCAAAAAACATTCAGTACTTC.

This clonotype was observed a handful of times. V is TRBV19 and J is TRBJ1-1; perhaps TRBD1 as D (5 bases). V gave up 8 bases and J gave up 1 base, with 14 bases separating them. The CDR3 consists of 14 residues. Per germline, CDR1 LNHDA and CDR2 SQIVND (reference sequence). The CDR3 DNA follows: TGTGCCAGTCGCCGAGGGGAGGGGAACACTGAAGCTTTCTTT. Its protein is CASRRGEGNTEAFF. Drawing the rest from reference TRBV19 and TRBJ1-1, the complete variable domain is DGGITQSPKYLFRKEGQNVTLSCEQNLNHDAMYWYRQDPGQGLRLIYYSQIVNDFQKGDIAEGYSVSREKKESFPLTVTSAQKNPTAFYLCASRRGEGNTEAFFGQGTRLTVV.

This clonotype was seen many times. The rearrangement uses TRBV28 and TRBJ2-1; 8 bases are shared with TRBD2. Germline V gene lookup returns CDR1 MDHEN and CDR2 SYDVKM. CDR3 length equals 15 residues. Trimming removed 7 bases from V and 7 bases from J; junction bases left unmatched: 12. As DNA, the CDR3 is TGTGCCAGCAATGCTGCGGGGGGTCGCTTTAATGAGCAGTTCTTC. It codes for CASNAAGGRFNEQFF. Combining the CDR3 with reference TRBV28 and TRBJ2-1 gives the whole variable domain DVKVTQSSRYLVKRTGEKVFLECVQDMDHENMFWYRQDPGLGLRLIYFSYDVKMKEKGDIPEGYSVSREKKERFSLILESASTNQTSMYLCASNAAGGRFNEQFFGPGTRLTVL.

This clonotype was counted at least ten times. The chain links TRBV5-1 to TRBJ1-4; 7 nucleotides match TRBD1. This CDR3 is 14 amino acids long. V lost 7 bases to trimming and J lost 5 bases; unmatched junction nucleotides: 8. From germline, CDR1 is SGHRS and CDR2 YFSETQ. The CDR3 bases are TGCGCCAGCGCACAGGGGCACCCAAATGAAAAACTGTTTTTT. Translating gives CASAQGHPNEKLFF.

Many counts were recorded for this clonotype. This sequence joins TRBV7-3 and TRBJ1-2; tentatively, D is TRBD1 (6 bases). Between the trimmed V and J ends, which lost 4 bases and 0 bases, there was a span of 12 bases. The CDR3 is made up of 15 amino acids. Per the germline V gene, CDR1 is SGHTA and CDR2 is FQGTGA. CDR3 bases: TGTGCCAGCAGCTCAACAGGGAGAGCTAACTATGGCTACACCTTC. It encodes CASSSTGRANYGYTF.

The table lists this clonotype with many counts. The rearrangement uses TRBV5-6 and TRBJ2-7; 8 bases match TRBD1. Looked up from germline, CDR1 is SGHDT and CDR2 is YYEEEE. Trimming at V came to 1 base and at J to 6 bases, leaving 9 bases not matched to a gene. The CDR3 loop spans 15 amino acids. CDR3 amino acids: CASSLFRDRITEQYF. CDR3 in DNA: TGTGCCAGCAGCTTGTTCCGGGACAGGATTACCGAGCAGTACTTC.